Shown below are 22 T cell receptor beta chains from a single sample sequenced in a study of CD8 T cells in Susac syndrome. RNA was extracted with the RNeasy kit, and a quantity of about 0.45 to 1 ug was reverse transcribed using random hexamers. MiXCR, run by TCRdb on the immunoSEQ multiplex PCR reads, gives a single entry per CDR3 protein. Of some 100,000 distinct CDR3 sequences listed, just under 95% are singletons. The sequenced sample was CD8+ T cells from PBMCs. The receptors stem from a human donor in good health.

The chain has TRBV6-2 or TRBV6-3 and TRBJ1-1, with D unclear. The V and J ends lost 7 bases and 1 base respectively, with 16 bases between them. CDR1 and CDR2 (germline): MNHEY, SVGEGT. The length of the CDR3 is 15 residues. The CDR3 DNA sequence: TGTGCCAGCAATGTTCCTGGGCTCGAGAACACTGAAGCTTTCTTT. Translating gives CASNVPGLENTEAFF.

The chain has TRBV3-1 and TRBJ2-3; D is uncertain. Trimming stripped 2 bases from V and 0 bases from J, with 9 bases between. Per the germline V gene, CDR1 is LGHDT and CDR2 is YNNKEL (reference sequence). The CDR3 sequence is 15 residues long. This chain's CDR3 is CASSQLTGSTDTQYF. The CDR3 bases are TGTGCCAGCAGCCAACTCACCGGGAGCACAGATACGCAGTATTTT.

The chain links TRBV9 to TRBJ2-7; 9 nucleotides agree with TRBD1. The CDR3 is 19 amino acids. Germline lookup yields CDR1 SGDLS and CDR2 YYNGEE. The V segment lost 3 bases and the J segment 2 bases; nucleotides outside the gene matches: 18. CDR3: CASSAGDREFRSAAYEQYF. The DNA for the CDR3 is TGTGCCAGCAGCGCAGGGGACAGGGAGTTTCGATCCGCGGCCTACGAGCAGTACTTC.

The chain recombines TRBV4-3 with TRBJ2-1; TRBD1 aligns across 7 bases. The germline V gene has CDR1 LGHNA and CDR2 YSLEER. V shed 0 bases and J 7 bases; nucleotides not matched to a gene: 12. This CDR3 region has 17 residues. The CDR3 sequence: CASSQDPAGGLLNEQFF. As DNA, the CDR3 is TGCGCCAGCAGCCAAGATCCGGCAGGGGGATTGTTAAATGAGCAGTTCTTC.

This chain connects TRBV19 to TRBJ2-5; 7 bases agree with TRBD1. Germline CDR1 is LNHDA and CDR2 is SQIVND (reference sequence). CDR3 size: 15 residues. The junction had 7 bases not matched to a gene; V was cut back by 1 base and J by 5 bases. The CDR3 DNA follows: TGTGCCAGTAGTATAGGGCAGGACAGGAGGGAGACCCAGTACTTC. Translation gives CASSIGQDRRETQYF.

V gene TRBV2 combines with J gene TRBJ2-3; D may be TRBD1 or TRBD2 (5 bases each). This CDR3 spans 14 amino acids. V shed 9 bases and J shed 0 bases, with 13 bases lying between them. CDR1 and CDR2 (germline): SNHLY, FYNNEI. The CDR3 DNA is TGTGCCAGTACAGCTGGGGGAAGCACAGATACGCAGTATTTT. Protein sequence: CASTAGGSTDTQYF.

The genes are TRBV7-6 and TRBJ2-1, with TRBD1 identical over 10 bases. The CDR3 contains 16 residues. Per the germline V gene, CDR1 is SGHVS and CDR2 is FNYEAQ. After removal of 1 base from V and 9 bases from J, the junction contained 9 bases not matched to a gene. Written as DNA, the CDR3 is TGTGCCAGCAGCTTAGGGGGGGACAGGGGCCGGGGTGAGCAGTTCTTC. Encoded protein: CASSLGGDRGRGEQFF.

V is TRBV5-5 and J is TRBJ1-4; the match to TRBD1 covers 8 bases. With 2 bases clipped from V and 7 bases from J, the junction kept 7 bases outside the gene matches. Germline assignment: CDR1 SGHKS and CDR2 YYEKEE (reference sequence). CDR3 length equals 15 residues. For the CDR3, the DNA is TGTGCCAGCAGCTTCGGAGGACAGGGTTTTGAAAAACTGTTTTTT. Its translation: CASSFGGQGFEKLFF.

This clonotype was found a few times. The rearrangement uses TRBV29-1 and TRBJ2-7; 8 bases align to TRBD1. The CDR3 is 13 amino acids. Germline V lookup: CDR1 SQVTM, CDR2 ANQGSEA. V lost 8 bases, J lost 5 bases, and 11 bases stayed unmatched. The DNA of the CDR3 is TGCAGCACTATCCGCGGGACAGGACACGAGCAGTACTTC. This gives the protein CSTIRGTGHEQYF.

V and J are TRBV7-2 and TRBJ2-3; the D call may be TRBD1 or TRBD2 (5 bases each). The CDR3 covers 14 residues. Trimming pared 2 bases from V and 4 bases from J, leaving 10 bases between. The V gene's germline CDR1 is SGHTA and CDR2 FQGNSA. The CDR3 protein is CASSLRGVADTQYF. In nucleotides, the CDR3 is TGTGCCAGCAGCTTAAGAGGGGTTGCAGATACGCAGTATTTT. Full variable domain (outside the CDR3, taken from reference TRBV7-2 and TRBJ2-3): GAGVSQSPSNKVTEKGKDVELRCDPISGHTALYWYRQSLGQGLEFLIYFQGNSAPDKSGLPSDRFSAERTGGSVSTLTIQRTQQEDSAVYLCASSLRGVADTQYFGPGTRLTVL.

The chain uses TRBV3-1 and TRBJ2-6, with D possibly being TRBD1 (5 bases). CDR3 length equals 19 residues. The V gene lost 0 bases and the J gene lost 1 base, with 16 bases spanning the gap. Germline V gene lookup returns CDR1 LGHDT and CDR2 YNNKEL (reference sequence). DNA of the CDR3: TGTGCCAGCAGCCAAGAAGGGGCCAGGGTCCTATCTGGGGCCAACGTCCTGACTTTC. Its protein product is CASSQEGARVLSGANVLTF.

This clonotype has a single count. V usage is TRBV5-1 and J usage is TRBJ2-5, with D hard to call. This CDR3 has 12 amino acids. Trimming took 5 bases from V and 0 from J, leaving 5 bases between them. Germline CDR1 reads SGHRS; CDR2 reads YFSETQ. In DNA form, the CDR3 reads TGCGCCAGCAGATATGACCAAGAGACCCAGTACTTC. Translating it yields CASRYDQETQYF. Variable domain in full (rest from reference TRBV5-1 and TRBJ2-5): KAGVTQTPRYLIKTRGQQVTLSCSPISGHRSVSWYQQTPGQGLQFLFEYFSETQRNKGNFPGRFSGRQFSNSRSEMNVSTLELGDSALYLCASRYDQETQYFGPGTRLLVL.

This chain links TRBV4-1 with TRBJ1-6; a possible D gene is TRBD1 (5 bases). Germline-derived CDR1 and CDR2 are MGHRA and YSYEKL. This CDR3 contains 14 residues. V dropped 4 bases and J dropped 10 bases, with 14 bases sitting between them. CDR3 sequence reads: CASSRQGEGSPLHF. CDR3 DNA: TGCGCCAGCAGCCGGCAGGGAGAAGGGTCACCCCTCCACTTT.

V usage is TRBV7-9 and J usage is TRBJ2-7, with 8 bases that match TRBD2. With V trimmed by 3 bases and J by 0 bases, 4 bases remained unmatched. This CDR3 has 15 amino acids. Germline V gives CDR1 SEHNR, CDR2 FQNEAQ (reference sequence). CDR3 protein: CASSLGSGSSYEQYF. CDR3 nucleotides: TGTGCCAGCAGCTTGGGCAGCGGGAGCTCCTACGAGCAGTACTTC.

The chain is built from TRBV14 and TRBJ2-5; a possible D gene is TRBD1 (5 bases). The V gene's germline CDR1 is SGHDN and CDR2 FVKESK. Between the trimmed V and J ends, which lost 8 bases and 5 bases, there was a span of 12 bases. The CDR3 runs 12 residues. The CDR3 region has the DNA TGTGCCAGCGCCAGGGAATGGGAGACCCAGTACTTC. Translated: CASAREWETQYF.

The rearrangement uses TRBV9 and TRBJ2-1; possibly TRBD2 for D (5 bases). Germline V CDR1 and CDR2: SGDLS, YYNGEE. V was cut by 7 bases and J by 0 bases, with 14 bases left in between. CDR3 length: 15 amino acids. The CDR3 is CASRSGSSSYNEQFF. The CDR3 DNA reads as TGTGCCAGCCGAAGCGGCTCCAGCTCCTACAATGAGCAGTTCTTC.

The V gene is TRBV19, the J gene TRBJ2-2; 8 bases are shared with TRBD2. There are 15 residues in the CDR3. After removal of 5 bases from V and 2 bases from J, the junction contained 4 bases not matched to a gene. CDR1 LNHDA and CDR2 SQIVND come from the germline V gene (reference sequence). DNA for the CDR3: TGTGCCAGTAGTCATGCGGGGGGAAACACCGGGGAGCTGTTTTTT. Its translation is CASSHAGGNTGELFF. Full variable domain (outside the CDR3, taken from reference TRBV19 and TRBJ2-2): DGGITQSPKYLFRKEGQNVTLSCEQNLNHDAMYWYRQDPGQGLRLIYYSQIVNDFQKGDIAEGYSVSREKKESFPLTVTSAQKNPTAFYLCASSHAGGNTGELFFGEGSRLTVL.

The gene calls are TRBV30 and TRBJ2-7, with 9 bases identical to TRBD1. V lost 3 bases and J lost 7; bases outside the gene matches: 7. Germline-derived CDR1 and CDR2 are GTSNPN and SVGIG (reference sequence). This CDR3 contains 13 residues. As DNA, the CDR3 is TGTGCCTGGAGCCGGGACAGGGTGGGGGAGCAGTACTTC. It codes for CAWSRDRVGEQYF.

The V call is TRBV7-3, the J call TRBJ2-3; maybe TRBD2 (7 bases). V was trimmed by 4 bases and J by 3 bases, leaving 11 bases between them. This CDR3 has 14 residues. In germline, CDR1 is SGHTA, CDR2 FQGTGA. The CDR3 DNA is TGTGCCAGCAGCTCCGGGGGGCGAACAGATACGCAGTATTTT. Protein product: CASSSGGRTDTQYF.

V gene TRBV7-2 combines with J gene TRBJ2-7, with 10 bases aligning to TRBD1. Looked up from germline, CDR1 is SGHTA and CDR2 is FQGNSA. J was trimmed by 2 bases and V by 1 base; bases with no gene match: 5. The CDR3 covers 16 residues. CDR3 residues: CASSLGAGTGAYEQYF. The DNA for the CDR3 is TGTGCCAGCAGCTTAGGAGCTGGGACAGGGGCCTACGAGCAGTACTTC. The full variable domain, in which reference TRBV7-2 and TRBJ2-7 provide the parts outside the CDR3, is GAGVSQSPSNKVTEKGKDVELRCDPISGHTALYWYRQSLGQGLEFLIYFQGNSAPDKSGLPSDRFSAERTGGSVSTLTIQRTQQEDSAVYLCASSLGAGTGAYEQYFGPGTRLTVT.

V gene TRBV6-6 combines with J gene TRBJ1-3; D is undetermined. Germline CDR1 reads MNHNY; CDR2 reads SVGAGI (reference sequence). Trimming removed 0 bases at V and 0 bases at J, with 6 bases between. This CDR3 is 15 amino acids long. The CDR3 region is CASSYSGFSGNTIYF. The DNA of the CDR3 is TGTGCCAGCAGTTACTCGGGTTTCTCTGGAAACACCATATATTTT.

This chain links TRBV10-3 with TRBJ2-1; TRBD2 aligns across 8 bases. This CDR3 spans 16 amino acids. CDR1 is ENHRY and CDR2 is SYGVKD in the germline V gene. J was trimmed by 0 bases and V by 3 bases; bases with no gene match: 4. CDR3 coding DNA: TGTGCCATCAGTGAAACCGGGACTAGCTCCTACAATGAGCAGTTCTTC. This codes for CAISETGTSSYNEQFF.